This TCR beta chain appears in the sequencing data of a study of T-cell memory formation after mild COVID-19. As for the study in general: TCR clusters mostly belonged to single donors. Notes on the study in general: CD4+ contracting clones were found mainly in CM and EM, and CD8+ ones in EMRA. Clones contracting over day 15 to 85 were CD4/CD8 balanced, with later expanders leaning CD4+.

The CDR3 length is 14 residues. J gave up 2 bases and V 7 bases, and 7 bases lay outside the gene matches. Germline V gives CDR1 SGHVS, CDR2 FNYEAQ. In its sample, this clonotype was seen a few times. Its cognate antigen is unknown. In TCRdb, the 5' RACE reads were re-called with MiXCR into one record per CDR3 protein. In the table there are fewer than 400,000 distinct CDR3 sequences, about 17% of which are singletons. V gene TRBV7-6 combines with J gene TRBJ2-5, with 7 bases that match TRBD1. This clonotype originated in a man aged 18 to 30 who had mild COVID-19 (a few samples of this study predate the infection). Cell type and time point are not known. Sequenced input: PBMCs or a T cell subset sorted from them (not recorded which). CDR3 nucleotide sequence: TGTGCCAGCACCTGGGGACAGCTACAAGAGACCCAGTACTTC. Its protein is CASTWGQLQETQYF.